A selection of T cell receptor beta chains follows, all from one sample in a study of blood T cell repertoires in COVID-19. Clones were sequenced by immunoSEQ multiplex PCR, and TCRdb holds only the in-frame ones, with some missing. The repertoire holds about 100,000 clones, with approximately 78% as singletons. The sample comprised peripheral blood. These receptors came from a man aged 60-69 years with active or convalescent COVID-19. CDR3s include the opening cysteine and the closing phenylalanine or tryptophan. D genes are given only for firm matches. Expanded clones get a size class; other rows say once, few or many, or leave the size out.

j_call	v_call	d_call	clone_size	cdr3_nt	cdr3_aa
TRBJ1-1	TRBV2	.	.	TGTGCCAGCAGCTACGGGATGAACACTGAAGCTTTCTTT	CASSYGMNTEAFF
TRBJ2-5	TRBV11-2	TRBD2	.	TGTGCCAGCAGCTTCCTAGCGGGAGCACGGGAGACCCAGTACTTC	CASSFLAGARETQYF
TRBJ2-3	TRBV7-6	.	.	TGTGCCAGCAGCTATAGAGCGGATACTAGCACAGATACGCAGTATTTT	CASSYRADTSTDTQYF
TRBJ2-2	TRBV4-2	TRBD2	.	TGTGCCAGCAGCCAAGAGCCTAGCGGGACGAACACCGGGGAGCTGTTTTTT	CASSQEPSGTNTGELFF
TRBJ2-5	TRBV11-1	TRBD1	few	TGTGCCAGCAGCGGGGGTGGCAGGGGGGAGACCCAGTACTTC	CASSGGGRGETQYF
TRBJ2-7	TRBV7-2	.	.	TGTGCCAGCAGCACCCTAGATAGGTACGAGCAGTACTTC	CASSTLDRYEQYF
TRBJ1-1	TRBV25-1	TRBD1	.	TGTGCCAGCACTGGGGACAGCATGAACACTGAAGCTTTCTTT	CASTGDSMNTEAFF
TRBJ2-1	TRBV4-3	.	few	TGCGCCAGCAGCCATCTGACAGGAAGCGGAGGTCCCAATGAGCAGTTCTTC	CASSHLTGSGGPNEQFF
TRBJ2-1	TRBV6-2/TRBV6-3	.	.	TGTGCCAGCAGTACCGATACAGGGAGCTCCTACAATGAGCAGTTCTTC	CASSTDTGSSYNEQFF
TRBJ1-2	TRBV6-5	TRBD1	.	TGTGCCAGCAGTTACGGACAGGGGGTTAGCTATGGCTACACCTTC	CASSYGQGVSYGYTF
TRBJ2-7	TRBV3-1/TRBV3-2	TRBD1	many	TGTGCCAGCAGCCAATGGGACAGACCATACGAGCAGTACTTC	CASSQWDRPYEQYF
TRBJ2-3	TRBV2	.	.	TGTGCCAGTGCAGCCCACTCCGAGGCAGATACGCAGTATTTT	CASAAHSEADTQYF
TRBJ1-5	TRBV15	.	.	TGTGCCACCAGCAGAGATCGAGGGACAACTTACAATCAGCCCCAGCATTTT	CATSRDRGTTYNQPQHF
TRBJ2-6	TRBV7-6	TRBD1	.	TGTGCCAGCAGCAATCGGACAGGGACCGTCTCTGGGGCCAACGTCCTGACTTTC	CASSNRTGTVSGANVLTF
TRBJ2-3	TRBV7-9	TRBD2	.	TGTGCCAGCAGCTTAGGGGCGGCTAGCGGGAGTACAGATACGCAGTATTTT	CASSLGAASGSTDTQYF
TRBJ2-1	TRBV3-1/TRBV3-2	.	.	TGTGCCAGCAGCCCGTCCACCCCGGGTTCCTTTTACAATGAGCAGTTCTTC	CASSPSTPGSFYNEQFF
TRBJ1-2	TRBV28	TRBD1	.	TGTGCCAGCAGACCCCTTGGACAGGGCAACTATGGCTACACCTTC	CASRPLGQGNYGYTF
TRBJ2-2	TRBV27	.	.	TGTGCCAGCAGTTTCGTCGGTGTGGGGGGAGGGAACACCGGGGAGCTGTTTTTT	CASSFVGVGGGNTGELFF
TRBJ1-4	TRBV28	.	.	TGTGCCAGCACCCCAGCGGAGCTGGGAGAAAAACTGTTTTTT	CASTPAELGEKLFF
TRBJ1-2	TRBV3-1/TRBV3-2	.	.	TGTGCCAGCAGCCAAGACCTAAGATCTAACTATGGCTACACCTTC	CASSQDLRSNYGYTF
TRBJ1-2	TRBV7-8	.	.	TGTGCCAGCAGCTTAGTGTCGGTTGGGAGGACTAACTATGGCTACACCTTC	CASSLVSVGRTNYGYTF
TRBJ2-1	TRBV19	.	.	TGTGCCAGTAGTGAGGAGAGGAATGAGCAGTTCTTC	CASSEERNEQFF
TRBJ2-3	TRBV28	.	few	TGTGCCAGCAGTTCACCTGTCTCTAGAGCCGGGGTAGATACGCAGTATTTT	CASSSPVSRAGVDTQYF
TRBJ2-1	TRBV6-2/TRBV6-3	TRBD1	.	TGTGCCAGCAGTTACGCAGGACAGGGAGGCGCCTACAATGAGCAGTTCTTC	CASSYAGQGGAYNEQFF
TRBJ1-2	TRBV27	TRBD1	.	TGTGCCAGCAGTTCCCAGGGACAGGGGGCGTTGAACTATGGCTACACCTTC	CASSSQGQGALNYGYTF
TRBJ2-3	TRBV5-1	TRBD2	.	TGCGCCAGCAGCCCAGGACTAGCGGGAGCCGATACGCAGTATTTT	CASSPGLAGADTQYF
TRBJ2-1	TRBV7-9	.	.	TGTGCCAGCGTTCCGAGCTCCTACAATGAGCAGTTCTTC	CASVPSSYNEQFF
TRBJ2-1	TRBV19	.	.	TGTGCCAGTAGTATGGGGGGAGCACGGGAGCAGTTCTTC	CASSMGGAREQFF
TRBJ1-6	TRBV28	.	.	TGTGCCAGCACGCTGGTCGGAGGAGATAATTCACCCCTCCACTTT	CASTLVGGDNSPLHF
TRBJ1-2	TRBV9	.	.	TGTGCCAGCAGCGTAGAGGCCAGCGTGGGTGGCTACACCTTC	CASSVEASVGGYTF
TRBJ2-7	TRBV11-2	TRBD1	.	TGTGCCAGCAGCCCACGTATCCAGACAGGGATTGCGTACGAGCAGTACTTC	CASSPRIQTGIAYEQYF
TRBJ1-1	TRBV5-6	.	.	TGTGCCAGCAGCTTTCGGGGGAGGAGCACTGAAGCTTTCTTT	CASSFRGRSTEAFF
TRBJ1-2	TRBV7-2	TRBD1	.	TGTGCCAGCAGCTTAAGACCCGGACAGGGAAGCTATGGCTACACCTTC	CASSLRPGQGSYGYTF
TRBJ2-1	TRBV28	TRBD2	.	TGTGCCAGCAGTTTATGGACTAGCGGGACCAATGAGCAGTTCTTC	CASSLWTSGTNEQFF
TRBJ2-1	TRBV5-4	TRBD2	few	TGTGCCAGCAGCCCACGGGACGGGAGGGTTTACAATGAGCAGTTCTTC	CASSPRDGRVYNEQFF
TRBJ2-1	TRBV7-7	TRBD2	.	TGTGCCAGCAGCCCCAGCGGGAGGGCGACCTACAATGAGCAGTTCTTC	CASSPSGRATYNEQFF
TRBJ1-2	TRBV7-8	.	.	TGTGCCAGCAGCTTAGCGCGGGACGGCTACACCTTC	CASSLARDGYTF
TRBJ2-2	TRBV6-6	TRBD2	.	TGTGCCAGCAGTGCGACTAGCGGGAGTTCCGGGGAGCTGTTTTTT	CASSATSGSSGELFF
TRBJ1-4	TRBV5-1	.	.	TGCGCCAGCAGCGAACAGGGTCGGGAAAAACTGTTTTTT	CASSEQGREKLFF
TRBJ1-2	TRBV7-2	TRBD1	.	TGTGCCAGCAGCTTAGTGGGTGGGGGACAGAGCTATGGCTACACCTTC	CASSLVGGGQSYGYTF
TRBJ1-2	TRBV6-2/TRBV6-3	TRBD1	.	TGTGCCAGCAGTCACCGACAGGGGTATGGCTACACCTTC	CASSHRQGYGYTF
TRBJ2-3	TRBV5-1	TRBD2	.	TGCGCCAGCAGCTTGGCCGGGCGCGGGAGGGCCCCCACAGATACGCAGTATTTT	CASSLAGRGRAPTDTQYF
TRBJ1-1	TRBV2	TRBD1	.	TGTGCCAGCAGTGAGGAGACAGGGGGGACTGAAGCTTTCTTT	CASSEETGGTEAFF
TRBJ1-1	TRBV4-3	TRBD1	.	TGCGCCAGCAGCCAGACAGGGGGGGGCACTGAAGCTTTCTTT	CASSQTGGGTEAFF
TRBJ2-1	TRBV18	.	.	TGTGCCAGCTCACCAAGGGGGACCGAGCAGTTCTTC	CASSPRGTEQFF
TRBJ2-7	TRBV30	TRBD1	.	TGTGCCTGGAGCAGACAGGGCCTCGAGCAGTACTTC	CAWSRQGLEQYF
TRBJ1-2	TRBV28	.	.	TGTGCCAGCAGTTTTTCACAGCTTAACTATGGCTACACCTTC	CASSFSQLNYGYTF
TRBJ1-2	TRBV4-1	.	few	TGCGCCAGCAGCCAAGGGATACTCTCGGGGAGCTATGGCTACACCTTC	CASSQGILSGSYGYTF
TRBJ2-7	TRBV13	TRBD1	.	TGTGCCAGCAGCTTAGGTGGACAGGGAGCCTACGAGCAGTACTTC	CASSLGGQGAYEQYF
TRBJ1-3	TRBV6-5	.	.	TGTGCCAGCAGTTACTCGAGGATCGCGGGCACCATATATTTT	CASSYSRIAGTIYF
TRBJ1-1	TRBV5-4	.	.	TGTGCCAGCAGCTCTCAGGGGCGGAGGAACACTGAAGCTTTCTTT	CASSSQGRRNTEAFF
TRBJ2-1	TRBV7-9	TRBD1	.	TGTGCCAGCAGCTTAGTGCGGACCGGGACAGGGGGGAATGAGCAGTTCTTC	CASSLVRTGTGGNEQFF
TRBJ2-6	TRBV5-1	.	.	TGCGCCAGCAGCCCAGACTTCTCTGGGGCCAACGTCCTGACTTTC	CASSPDFSGANVLTF
TRBJ2-7	TRBV27	.	.	TGTGCCAGCAGTTTCTTGGGGAGGGAGCAGTACTTC	CASSFLGREQYF